A single T cell receptor beta chain is shown here with its context. TCRdb passed the RT-PCR reads through MiXCR, listing each CDR3 protein once. The table includes about 700,000 distinct CDR3 sequences, 13% to 15% detected once. Germline V lookup: CDR1 SGHTA, CDR2 FQGTGA. Trimming removed 5 bases at V and 6 bases at J, with 22 bases between. The CDR3 runs 16 residues. Sequenced: memory CD4+ T cells from blood. The rearrangement uses TRBV7-3 and TRBJ1-2, with D possibly being TRBD1 (5 bases). The sequence derives from a female donor in good health, serving as a healthy control. CDR3 DNA: TGTGCCAGCAGCCCCTCGGCCGACAGTAGGTGGGATGGCTACACCTTC. Translated, it gives CASSPSADSRWDGYTF.